These T cell receptor beta chains were read from a single sample in a study of neoadjuvant anti-PD-1 for oral cavity cancer. Generated by immunoSEQ multiplex PCR, the TCRdb table keeps only in-frame clones and is missing some. The sample lists more than 30,000 clones, around 40% occurring once. The sequencing here drew on tumor tissue, taken after nivolumab (anti-PD-1) treatment. The receptor set was obtained from a person aged 35 to 85 with oral cavity squamous cell carcinoma. CDR3s include the opening cysteine and the closing phenylalanine or tryptophan. The D gene is left open where the match is weak. Size is omitted from some rows. Given values are once, few, many or a class for expanded clones.

CDR3 DNA	CDR3 protein	D gene	V gene	J gene	clone size
TGTGCCAGCAGCCCTCGGCCTGGGGGCAATCAGCCCCAGCATTTT	CASSPRPGGNQPQHF	NA	TRBV9	TRBJ1-5	NA
TGTGCCAGCAGCGGCGATTATGGCTACACCTTC	CASSGDYGYTF	NA	TRBV5-6	TRBJ1-2	few
TGTGCCAGCGGGAGTTGGCACTCCGAGGCGAAAGAGACCCAGTACTTC	CASGSWHSEAKETQYF	NA	TRBV7-9	TRBJ2-5	few
TGTGCCAGCAGCCGGACAGGGAACAGTCAGCCCCAGCATTTT	CASSRTGNSQPQHF	TRBD1	TRBV27	TRBJ1-5	NA
TGTGCCAGCAGACCGGGACTACTCTACAATGAGCAGTTCTTC	CASRPGLLYNEQFF	TRBD2	TRBV27	TRBJ2-1	NA
TGTGCCAGCAGCTTAGTTCCGAGAGGTTCGGATGAGCAGTTCTTC	CASSLVPRGSDEQFF	NA	TRBV7-8	TRBJ2-1	NA
TGTGCCAGCAGCTTGGCCTACAGGGAAACTGAAGCTTTCTTT	CASSLAYRETEAFF	NA	TRBV5-4	TRBJ1-1	NA
TGTGCCAGCAGCTTAACTACTAGTGGGGCGGGAGAGCAGTTCTTC	CASSLTTSGAGEQFF	NA	TRBV7-3	TRBJ2-1	medium-sized
TGTGCCAGCAGCCCAAGACCACAGGATAATGAGCAGTTCTTC	CASSPRPQDNEQFF	NA	TRBV9	TRBJ2-1	few
TGTGCCAGCAGAAGACAGGGGGCCGGCGGCTACACCTTC	CASRRQGAGGYTF	TRBD1	TRBV28	TRBJ1-2	NA
TGTGCCAGCAGCTTCCGGGATGGGAACACTGAAGCTTTCTTT	CASSFRDGNTEAFF	NA	TRBV5-6	TRBJ1-1	few
TGTGCCAGCAGCTTTTTTAGGGGGAACACAGATACGCAGTATTTT	CASSFFRGNTDTQYF	NA	TRBV7-9	TRBJ2-3	NA
TGTGCCAGCAGCCAAATGCCCCCGAGGGTGCGCGACTACGAGCAGTACTTC	CASSQMPPRVRDYEQYF	NA	TRBV28	TRBJ2-7	NA
TGTGCCAGTAGTATATGGGGCCCCGGGGAGCTGTTTTTT	CASSIWGPGELFF	NA	TRBV19	TRBJ2-2	NA
TGTGCCAGCTCCCCGGGGACAGGGTTAGGGGAGCAGTACTTC	CASSPGTGLGEQYF	TRBD1	TRBV18	TRBJ2-7	few
TGTGCCAGCAGCCCCAAACCGGGACAAATCCTGAACACCGGGGAGCTGTTTTTT	CASSPKPGQILNTGELFF	NA	TRBV7-9	TRBJ2-2	NA
TGCGCCAGCAGCCAACAACCGGGACTAGCTGCAGATACGCAGTATTTT	CASSQQPGLAADTQYF	TRBD2	TRBV4-1	TRBJ2-3	few
TGTGCCAGCTCACGACTAGACAGGAACACTGAAGCTTTCTTT	CASSRLDRNTEAFF	NA	TRBV18	TRBJ1-1	many
TGTGCCTGGGCGGCTAGCGGGGTTGAATATCTGAACTATGGCTACACCTTC	CAWAASGVEYLNYGYTF	NA	TRBV30	TRBJ1-2	many
TGTGCCAGCAGCTTAGTCTCTAGCGGGGGTGGTAATGAGCAGTTCTTC	CASSLVSSGGGNEQFF	TRBD2	TRBV11-3	TRBJ2-1	NA
TGTGCCAGCAGAAGACAATATAATTCACCCCTCCACTTT	CASRRQYNSPLHF	NA	TRBV27	TRBJ1-6	NA
TGTGCCAGCAGTGACGACAGATCTGGGGCCAACGTCCTGACTTTC	CASSDDRSGANVLTF	NA	TRBV6-4	TRBJ2-6	once
TGTGCCAGCAGTTTGGGACAGGGGGTGGATACGCAGTATTTT	CASSLGQGVDTQYF	TRBD1	TRBV6-6	TRBJ2-3	NA
TGCGCCAGCGGGTCATCCTACGAGCAGTACTTC	CASGSSYEQYF	NA	TRBV10-2	TRBJ2-7	few
TGTGCCAGCAGTTCCCCCCGGGATGGCACAGATACGCAGTATTTT	CASSSPRDGTDTQYF	NA	TRBV27	TRBJ2-3	NA
TGTGCCAGCAGCCCAGGGGACAGGACGAACACCGGGGAGCTGTTTTTT	CASSPGDRTNTGELFF	TRBD1	TRBV7-9	TRBJ2-2	NA